This T cell receptor beta chain emerged from a study of shared clonotypes between healthy human individuals. Study-level results: Represented genetic and exposure-history diversity was restricted by having few donors.

As defined, naive CD8 cells were CD45RO-negative and positively selected for CCR7, with terminally differentiated effector memory CD45RA+ cells excluded. To note about this clone: Its antigen is currently unknown.

At deep level, the assay was performed. As processed by the authors: Quality scores were absent from the junction-only immunoSEQ sequences, so filtering differed. Method: immunoSEQ multiplex PCR; TCRdb's copy keeps in-frame clones and lacks some. D and trimming come from the DNA, and the V and J calls and clone size come from that table. The table includes roughly 2,000,000 clones, approximately 94% detected once. Sequences were obtained from naive CD8+ T cells sorted from blood. The clonotype comes from a man between 18 and 35 years old in good health.

The DNA for the CDR3 is TGCGCCAGCAGTGAGTTCAGGGACACCGGGGAGCTGTTTTTT. Protein: CASSEFRDTGELFF. The chain carries TRBV10-2 and TRBJ2-2; D is possibly TRBD1 (5 bases). This CDR3 has 14 amino acids. V lost 1 base, J lost 3 bases, and 6 bases lay in between. Looked up from germline, CDR1 is WSHSY and CDR2 is SAAADI.